A selection of T cell receptor beta chains follows, all from one sample in a study of cytomegalovirus exposure and HLA in healthy donors. TCRdb's table, derived via immunoSEQ multiplex PCR, lists solely in-frame clones and lacks some. This table has roughly 300,000 clones, roughly 90% appearing once. Material for sequencing was PBMCs. The receptors stem from a young woman in good health and CMV-seronegative. The CDR3 runs from the conserved cysteine through the conserved F or W. D genes are given only for firm matches. Only part of the rows carry a size: once, few, many, or a class if the clone is expanded.

d_gene,v_gene,abundance,j_gene,CDR3aa,CDR3nt
TRBD1,TRBV5-6,.,TRBJ1-3,CASSRTGGSGNTIYF,TGTGCCAGCAGCAGGACAGGGGGCTCTGGAAACACCATATATTTT
.,TRBV6-5,.,TRBJ2-1,CASGLGTFGNEQFF,TGTGCCAGCGGCCTCGGGACTTTCGGCAATGAGCAGTTCTTC
.,TRBV6-5,few,TRBJ1-5,CASSAEGAGQPQHF,TGTGCCAGCAGTGCCGAGGGAGCGGGTCAGCCCCAGCATTTT
TRBD2,TRBV6-5,.,TRBJ2-7,CASSYTSGSYEQYF,TGTGCCAGCAGTTATACTAGCGGGAGCTACGAGCAGTACTTC
.,TRBV6-6,.,TRBJ2-7,CASTRLPGSYEQYF,TGTGCCAGCACTCGTCTGCCAGGTTCCTACGAGCAGTACTTC
TRBD2,TRBV27,.,TRBJ2-1,CASTYRSGTSNNEQFF,TGTGCCAGCACGTACCGGAGTGGGACTAGTAACAATGAGCAGTTCTTC
TRBD1,TRBV7-9,.,TRBJ1-1,CASSLEPGQGVTEAFF,TGTGCCAGCAGCTTAGAACCGGGACAGGGGGTCACTGAAGCTTTCTTT
.,TRBV27,.,TRBJ2-7,CASSPEGGAYEQYF,TGTGCCAGCAGCCCCGAAGGGGGGGCATACGAGCAGTACTTC
.,TRBV5-1,.,TRBJ2-2,CASSQMPGANTGELFF,TGCGCCAGCAGCCAAATGCCAGGCGCGAACACCGGGGAGCTGTTTTTT
.,TRBV4-2,.,TRBJ2-7,CASSQEATSSYEQYF,TGTGCCAGCAGCCAAGAGGCGACTAGTTCCTACGAGCAGTACTTC
.,TRBV28,.,TRBJ1-5,CASSLGGSSQPQHF,TGTGCCAGCAGTTTAGGAGGGAGCAGCCAGCCCCAGCATTTT
.,TRBV4-1,.,TRBJ2-7,CASSQESHKMTYEQYF,TGCGCCAGCAGCCAAGAGTCTCACAAGATGACCTACGAGCAGTACTTC
TRBD2,TRBV2,.,TRBJ2-3,CARETGGNTDTQYF,TGTGCCCGGGAAACGGGAGGAAACACAGATACGCAGTATTTT
TRBD1,TRBV28,few,TRBJ2-7,CASSPVDRGVGEQYF,TGTGCCAGCAGTCCCGTCGACAGGGGCGTAGGCGAGCAGTACTTC
TRBD2,TRBV19,.,TRBJ2-3,CASSILAGGPTDTQYF,TGTGCCAGTAGTATACTAGCGGGAGGGCCAACAGATACGCAGTATTTT
TRBD1,TRBV29-1,once,TRBJ1-2,CSVEQGAQDNYGYTF,TGCAGCGTTGAACAGGGGGCGCAGGACAACTATGGCTACACCTTC
TRBD1,TRBV6-5,.,TRBJ1-3,CASSQGQGNGNTIYF,TGTGCCAGCAGCCAGGGACAGGGCAACGGAAACACCATATATTTT
TRBD1,TRBV11-3,.,TRBJ2-5,CASSPGTVADRKTQYF,TGTGCCAGCAGCCCGGGGACAGTGGCGGATCGGAAGACCCAGTACTTC
TRBD2,TRBV27,few,TRBJ2-2,CASSLEGRGNTGELFF,TGTGCCAGCAGTTTAGAGGGGAGGGGGAACACCGGGGAGCTGTTTTTT
TRBD1,TRBV6-5,.,TRBJ2-1,CASKYGTGGYNEQFF,TGTGCCAGCAAATACGGGACAGGGGGGTACAATGAGCAGTTCTTC
.,TRBV9,.,TRBJ2-2,CASSVDVTVGGGELFF,TGTGCCAGCAGCGTAGACGTGACAGTCGGCGGCGGGGAGCTGTTTTTT
TRBD1,TRBV28,.,TRBJ1-2,CASTVDQGAYGYTF,TGTGCCAGCACAGTCGACCAGGGGGCATATGGCTACACCTTC
TRBD1,TRBV2,.,TRBJ1-1,CASRRQGTNTEAFF,TGTGCCAGCAGGCGACAGGGGACGAACACTGAAGCTTTCTTT
.,TRBV10-3,.,TRBJ2-7,CAISESGYSGEQYF,TGTGCCATCAGTGAGTCTGGGTACAGTGGGGAGCAGTACTTC
.,TRBV4-3,once,TRBJ2-7,CASSQGSPGAHYEQYF,TGCGCCAGCAGCCAAGGAAGTCCAGGGGCCCACTACGAGCAGTACTTC
TRBD2,TRBV19,.,TRBJ2-5,CASMSLGGWPETQYF,TGTGCCAGTATGAGCCTGGGAGGGTGGCCGGAGACCCAGTACTTC
.,TRBV19,.,TRBJ2-2,CASSITANTGELFF,TGTGCCAGTAGTATAACAGCAAACACCGGGGAGCTGTTTTTT
.,TRBV19,.,TRBJ1-1,CASSRQDSGHTEAFF,TGTGCCAGTAGCCGACAGGACAGCGGACACACTGAAGCTTTCTTT
.,TRBV27,.,TRBJ2-1,CASRIRETYNEQFF,TGTGCCAGCCGAATCCGGGAGACCTACAATGAGCAGTTCTTC
.,TRBV18,few,TRBJ1-4,CASTHSGGAGSNEKLFF,TGTGCCAGCACACACAGCGGGGGCGCAGGGTCTAATGAAAAACTGTTTTTT
TRBD2,TRBV5-1,.,TRBJ2-7,CASSPGTSGRDEQYF,TGCGCCAGCAGCCCCGGGACTAGCGGGAGGGACGAGCAGTACTTC
.,TRBV6-6,.,TRBJ2-5,CASSRDSQETQYF,TGTGCCAGCAGTCGAGACAGCCAAGAGACCCAGTACTTC
TRBD1,TRBV2,.,TRBJ1-1,CASSEVSDRAIGTEAFF,TGTGCCAGCAGTGAAGTTAGTGACAGGGCGATTGGCACTGAAGCTTTCTTT
.,TRBV28,.,TRBJ2-3,CASSPPFLQGTDTQYF,TGTGCCAGCAGTCCACCTTTCCTGCAGGGAACAGATACGCAGTATTTT
.,TRBV7-3,many,TRBJ2-5,CASSSSTSPETQYF,TGTGCCAGCAGCTCGAGTACTAGCCCGGAGACCCAGTACTTC
TRBD1,TRBV6-4,once,TRBJ2-3,CASSDQGQGDTQYF,TGTGCCAGCAGTGACCAGGGACAGGGGGATACGCAGTATTTT
.,TRBV5-1,once,TRBJ2-2,CAGRPGGTGELFF,TGCGCCGGCCGACCCGGAGGCACCGGGGAGCTGTTTTTT
.,TRBV5-1,.,TRBJ2-1,CASSLSPSSANEQFF,TGCGCCAGCAGCTTGAGTCCTAGTTCGGCCAATGAGCAGTTCTTC
TRBD2,TRBV7-6,.,TRBJ2-7,CASSPFSGRAEEQYF,TGTGCCAGCAGCCCATTCAGCGGGAGGGCCGAGGAGCAGTACTTC
TRBD2,TRBV7-6,.,TRBJ2-7,CASSLTSGVYEQYF,TGTGCCAGCAGCTTAACTAGCGGGGTCTACGAGCAGTACTTC